The next 16 T cell receptor beta chains were all read from a single sample in a study of cytomegalovirus exposure and HLA in healthy donors. The primer mix had 60 Vbeta and 13 Jbeta primers. TCRdb's copy holds only in-frame clones and misses some; the assay was immunoSEQ multiplex PCR. The sample yields approximately 150,000 clones, approximately 79% seen once. Sequenced input: PBMCs. The receptors originated from a human donor in good health.

The genes are TRBV6-1 and TRBJ2-1; D is possibly TRBD1 (6 bases). Germline assignment: CDR1 MNHNS and CDR2 SASEGT. The CDR3 loop spans 14 amino acids. V gave up 9 bases and J gave up 6 bases, with 18 bases separating them. The CDR3: CASYRTGIRNEQFF. The CDR3 DNA sequence: TGTGCCAGTTACCGAACAGGGATTCGCAATGAGCAGTTCTTC.

This chain links TRBV5-1 with TRBJ1-4; the D is unclear. V dropped 3 bases and J dropped 8 bases, with 14 bases sitting between them. The germline V gene has CDR1 SGHRS and CDR2 YFSETQ. This CDR3 is built from 14 residues. CDR3 coding DNA: TGCGCCAGCAGCTCGTCCGGGGTTCCCGAAAAACTGTTTTTT. Protein product: CASSSSGVPEKLFF.

The DNA for the CDR3 is TGTGCCAACTGGGACAGAACTAACTATGGCTACACCTTC. It encodes CANWDRTNYGYTF. V and J are TRBV19 and TRBJ1-2; 7 bases are a match to TRBD1. The CDR3 is 13 amino acids. V was clipped by 10 bases and J by 0 bases; unmatched bases: 5. Germline CDR1 and CDR2: LNHDA and SQIVND (reference sequence).

V gene TRBV25-1 combines with J gene TRBJ2-7; D gene ambiguous. The CDR3 length is 11 residues. From germline, CDR1 is MGHDK and CDR2 SYGVNS. The ends were cut back, 6 bases at V and 3 bases at J, with 6 bases in the middle. The CDR3 DNA sequence: TGTGCCAGCAGCACCTACTACGAGCAGTACTTC. Amino acids: CASSTYYEQYF.

V usage is TRBV7-3 and J usage is TRBJ2-1; the match to TRBD2 covers 11 bases. The junction had 9 bases not matched to a gene; V was cut back by 5 bases and J by 6 bases. The length of the CDR3 is 16 residues. Germline V lookup: CDR1 SGHTA, CDR2 FQGTGA. CDR3 sequence reads: CASSLGIAGGLNEQFF. The CDR3 DNA reads TGTGCCAGCAGCCTCGGGATAGCGGGGGGGCTCAATGAGCAGTTCTTC.

The chain has TRBV4-3 and TRBJ2-2; D gene uncertain. The germline CDR1 and CDR2 sequences are LGHNA and YSLEER. CDR3 length: 15 amino acids. Trimming took off 3 bases at V and 0 bases at J, with 8 bases between the two ends. The CDR3 DNA sequence: TGCGCCAGCAGCCATGACTCAACGAACACCGGGGAGCTGTTTTTT. This codes for CASSHDSTNTGELFF.

The chain carries TRBV7-9 and TRBJ2-7; the match to TRBD1 covers 11 bases. V dropped 4 bases and J dropped 3; count of bases not matched to a gene: 8. CDR1 SEHNR and CDR2 FQNEAQ come from the germline V gene (reference sequence). This CDR3 spans 16 amino acids. CDR3 DNA: TGTGCCAGCAGCTCATATCCCGGGACAGGGGGCTACGAGCAGTACTTC. This gives the protein CASSSYPGTGGYEQYF.

J is TRBJ2-2 and V is TRBV7-6; 10 nucleotides match TRBD2. Germline CDR1 SGHVS, CDR2 FNYEAQ. The V gene end was trimmed by 1 base and the J gene end by 6 bases; junction bases not matched to a gene: 5. The CDR3 spans 16 residues. CDR3 loop: CASSLVLAGAAGELFF. CDR3 nucleotide sequence: TGTGCCAGCAGCTTAGTTCTAGCGGGGGCGGCCGGGGAGCTGTTTTTT.

This chain uses TRBV11-3 with TRBJ2-7; perhaps TRBD2 as D (6 bases). Germline V gene lookup returns CDR1 SGHNT and CDR2 YENEEA. The CDR3 contains 15 residues. Trimming left V 4 bases short and J 1 base short, with 14 bases between. Here the CDR3 reads CASSSNRGSSYEQYF. The CDR3 DNA follows: TGTGCCAGCAGCTCCAACCGGGGGTCTTCCTACGAGCAGTACTTC.

V and J are TRBV7-9 and TRBJ2-1, with a possible D match to TRBD2 (5 bases). V lost 1 base and J lost 9, with 10 bases in between. The germline gives CDR1 SEHNR, CDR2 FQNEAQ (reference sequence). This CDR3 comprises 13 residues. Here the CDR3 DNA reads TGTGCCAGCAGCTTAGATCGGAGCGGTGAGCAGTTCTTC. This translates into CASSLDRSGEQFF.

The chain recombines TRBV25-1 with TRBJ2-7, with D unresolved. CDR1 is MGHDK and CDR2 is SYGVNS in the germline V gene. The CDR3 sequence is 12 residues long. Deletions cut 1 base from V and 3 bases from J, with 4 bases between. DNA for the CDR3: TGTGCCAGCAGTGAATCTGTCTACGAGCAGTACTTC. Protein: CASSESVYEQYF.

The chain uses TRBV28 and TRBJ2-7; a weak D match, TRBD2 (7 bases). Germline V lookup: CDR1 MDHEN, CDR2 SYDVKM. CDR3 length: 15 amino acids. Deletions cut 6 bases from V and 2 bases from J, with 17 bases between. The CDR3 DNA follows: TGTGCCAGCAGCCCGGCGCGGGGGCGAGCCTACGAGCAGTACTTC. Translation gives CASSPARGRAYEQYF.

The chain couples TRBV4-1 to TRBJ2-1; D is unresolved. Trimming left V 7 bases short and J 0 bases short, with 13 bases between. The CDR3 runs 15 residues. Germline CDR1 is MGHRA and CDR2 is YSYEKL. The CDR3 DNA follows: TGCGCCAGCACGGTGGGCGACCTCTCCTACAATGAGCAGTTCTTC. Translated: CASTVGDLSYNEQFF.

The CDR3 bases are TGCGCCAGCAGCCATCACCGGACAGGGGTGAATGAGCAGTTCTTC. Translated, it gives CASSHHRTGVNEQFF. The chain combines TRBV4-3 with TRBJ2-1, with 9 bases matching TRBD1. Trimming cost V 3 bases and J 7 bases; bases outside gene matches: 7. Germline CDR1 and CDR2: LGHNA and YSLEER. The CDR3 has 15 amino acids.

V usage is TRBV6-1 and J usage is TRBJ2-2; TRBD1 matches at 7 bases. The CDR3 covers 16 residues. The germline CDR1 and CDR2 sequences are MNHNS and SASEGT. V trimming: 1 base; J trimming: 3 bases; junction bases outside the gene matches: 5. The CDR3 nucleotides are TGTGCCAGCAGTGAAGTAGGGGGCCTATACACCGGGGAGCTGTTTTTT. Translated: CASSEVGGLYTGELFF.

The chain employs TRBV7-9 and TRBJ2-2, with a tentative D call TRBD1 (5 bases). The CDR3 loop spans 13 amino acids. Trimming cost V 3 bases and J 8 bases, with 10 bases left between them. The germline gives CDR1 SEHNR, CDR2 FQNEAQ (reference sequence). The CDR3 protein is CASSFGASGELFF. In DNA form, the CDR3 reads TGTGCCAGCAGCTTTGGGGCGTCTGGGGAGCTGTTTTTT. The variable domain in full, with the rest retrieved from reference TRBV7-9 and TRBJ2-2, is DTGVSQNPRHKITKRGQNVTFRCDPISEHNRLYWYRQTLGQGPEFLTYFQNEAQLEKSRLLSDRFSAERPKGSFSTLEIQRTEQGDSAMYLCASSFGASGELFFGEGSRLTVL.